This entry features one T cell receptor beta chain sequence. In the source study's methods: Estimation of nucleated cell counts was performed using reference gene primer amplification. TCRdb's copy holds only in-frame clones and misses some; the assay was immunoSEQ multiplex PCR. That table furnishes V, J and clone size, whereas the DNA furnished D and trimming. The profile shows 150,000 to 200,000 clones, about 82% of them singletons. The CDR3 covers 14 residues. Germline lookup yields CDR1 SGHRS and CDR2 YFSETQ. V was cut by 1 base and J by 0 bases, with 7 bases left in between. The source of the sample is a study of blood T cell repertoires in COVID-19. About the study: COVID-19 samples, acute and convalescent, were from the United States, Italy and Spain.

The receptor was isolated from a man in his fifties or sixties with active or convalescent COVID-19. The rearrangement joins TRBV5-1 to TRBJ2-5; D is undetermined. The specimen sequenced was peripheral blood. CDR3 DNA sequence: TGCGCCAGCAGCTTGTTGCAGTACCAAGAGACCCAGTACTTC. Amino acids: CASSLLQYQETQYF.